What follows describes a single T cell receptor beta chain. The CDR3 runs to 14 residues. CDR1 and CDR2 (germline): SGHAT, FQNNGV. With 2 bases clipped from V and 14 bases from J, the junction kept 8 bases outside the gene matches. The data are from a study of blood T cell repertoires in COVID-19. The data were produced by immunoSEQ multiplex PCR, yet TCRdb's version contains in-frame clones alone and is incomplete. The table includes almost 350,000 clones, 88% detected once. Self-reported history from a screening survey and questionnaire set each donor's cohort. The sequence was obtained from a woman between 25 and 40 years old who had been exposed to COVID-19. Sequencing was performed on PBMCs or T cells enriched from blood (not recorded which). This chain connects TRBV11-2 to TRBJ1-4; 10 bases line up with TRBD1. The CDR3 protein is CASSLRWDRGYLFF. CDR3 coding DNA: TGTGCCAGCAGCTTAAGGTGGGACAGGGGATACCTGTTTTTT.